This T cell receptor beta chain was profiled in a study of cytomegalovirus exposure and HLA in healthy donors. This clone was observed a handful of times. V lost 4 bases, J lost 7 bases, and 11 bases lay in between. The CDR3 consists of 13 residues. Germline values: CDR1 SGHDT, CDR2 YYEEEE. This PCR relied on a set of 60 Vbeta primers and 13 Jbeta primers. TCRdb keeps only in-frame clones here, not all; method: immunoSEQ multiplex PCR. The profile shows roughly 180,000 clones, approximately 83% of them singletons. Sequencing was done on a sample of PBMCs. This clonotype originated in a boy aged 2 to 10 in good health and CMV-seronegative. The rearrangement uses TRBV5-6 and TRBJ1-4, with D possibly matching TRBD1 (5 bases). In DNA form, the CDR3 reads TGTGCCAGCAGCCTAGGGGTCCCTGAAAAACTGTTTTTT. Protein product: CASSLGVPEKLFF.